This T cell receptor beta chain came from a study of T cells expressing NK-cell markers. Across the whole study: Seven of the eight sequenced donors were HCMV-seropositive; one was seronegative. Study-level findings and limits: Several donors' CD3+CD56-NKG2C+ cells were dominated by the same clonotypes.

CDR3 length equals 14 residues. Germline V gene sequence: CDR1 MNHNS, CDR2 SASEGT. TCRdb re-called the 5' RACE reads, yielding one record per CDR3 amino acid sequence without DNA. This listing includes roughly 380,000 distinct CDR3 sequences. Concerning this clonotype itself: Its specificity is not known.

This chain connects TRBV6-1 to TRBJ2-7; TCRdb's D gene call, TRBD1, goes unchecked for lack of DNA. This clonotype originated in a man aged 18 to 69 in good health. What was sequenced was blood T cells: a sorted CD56 or NKG2C T cell subset, CD4+ or CD8+ T cells, or bulk PBMC T cells (not recorded which). The CDR3 protein is CASSRSSQGYEQYF.